This TCR beta chain appears in the sequencing data of a study of T-cell reconstitution after alpha-beta-depleted transplantation in children (dated by TCRdb to about 2016). As for the study more broadly: Using TCR repertoire profiling, the study followed T-cell immune reconstitution in a quantitative way in children after TCRalphabeta/CD19-depleted allogeneic hematopoietic cell transplantation.

The method was PCR. Sequencing was carried out with an Illumina HiSeq 2500. Molecular barcoding was employed in the preparation of TCR libraries, with unique molecular identifiers being used to normalize TCRbeta repertoire quantification. TCRdb handled the public reads itself, with Q25 trimming in fastp and clone calling in MiXCR, and kept productive beta chains. Every distinct CDR3 protein forms one entry, paired with its most common genes and DNA. The sample table lists approximately 400,000 distinct CDR3 sequences, under 20% of them with a count of one. Roughly 27% of the sample goes to the ten largest clones. What this sample's treatment or condition label stands for: allogeneic hematopoietic cell transplantation with graft depleted of TCRalphabeta T cells and CD19 B cells. The transplant recipients were children given TCRalphabeta/CD19-depleted allogeneic hematopoietic cell grafts. Study-wide conclusions, independent of this receptor: The high TCRbeta diversity at day 60 in some patients was ascribed to recipient T cells and intrathymic progenitors that had survived conditioning. The frequencies of hyperexpanded clones fell over the following months, and after one year, T-cell counts and TCRbeta diversity were mostly attributed to newly produced T cells. The apparently early alphabetaT-cell count recovery about two months after transplant was reportedly dependent on only several hundred rapidly expanded clones derived from non-depleted graft cells.

Comments on this clonotype: This receptor's antigen is unknown. Base qualities are missing; no much larger clone stands one base away.

From the cysteine up to the phenylalanine, the CDR3 has a length of 15 residues. Just CDR3 DNA is preserved here, 45 bases in frame from base 1. The germline V gene encodes CDR1 SGHRS and CDR2 YFSETQ. V and J are truncated by 1 base and 4 bases respectively, leaving an intervening sequence of 14 bases. The V and J segments used are TRBV5-1 and TRBJ2-5; TRBD2 is possibly the D segment (6 matching bases). The source material was PBMCs, mostly from graft donor cells, sampled 360 days after TCRalphabeta/CD19-depleted stem cell transplant. This clonotype originated in a boy under two years old who had a stem cell transplant for Wiskott-Aldrich syndrome, so the T cells may come from the graft donor. Here is the DNA: TGCGCCAGCAGCTTGTTACTAGCAGCGGGAGAGACCCAGTACTTC. Translation gives CASSLLLAAGETQYF.